A selection of T cell receptor beta chains follows, all from one sample in a study of shared clonotypes between healthy human individuals. Sequencing was performed with immunoSEQ multiplex PCR; in TCRdb, only in-frame clones are kept and a portion is missing. The profile covers around 2.5 million clones, with 93% appearing a single time and roughly 0.39% taken by the ten largest. Sequencing was carried out using naive CD4+ T cells from PBMCs. The receptors here all came from a man younger than 35 in good health. Some clones in this sample may be carry-over from other donors' samples. The CDR3 runs from the conserved cysteine through the conserved F or W. Clone size is shown for a subset of rows, as once, few, many or a class of expanded clone.

V: TRBV5-6
size: NA
J: TRBJ2-1
CDR3: CASSWGDEQFF

V: TRBV7-3
size: NA
J: TRBJ2-1
CDR3: CASKLDSSSYNEQFF

V: TRBV10-3
size: NA
J: TRBJ1-5
CDR3: CAIAPSGIGQPQHF

V: TRBV9
size: few
J: TRBJ2-1
CDR3: CASSVAGGSYNEQFF

V: TRBV19
size: NA
J: TRBJ1-5
CDR3: CASSLSTGISNQPQHF

V: TRBV6-1
size: NA
J: TRBJ2-7
CDR3: CASSEGWDYEQYF

V: TRBV10-1
size: NA
J: TRBJ1-5
CDR3: CASRPGWGDNQPQHF

V: TRBV28
size: NA
J: TRBJ2-7
CDR3: CASSFFLTGLAGATGAEEQYF

V: TRBV5-1
size: NA
J: TRBJ1-1
CDR3: CASSLPHSTMNTEAFF

V: TRBV7-2
size: NA
J: TRBJ2-3
CDR3: CASSSGLAGGPRTDTQYF

V: TRBV7-3
size: once
J: TRBJ2-7
CDR3: CASSPPDSYEQYF

V: TRBV5-4
size: NA
J: TRBJ2-3
CDR3: CASSPSLAATDTQYF

V: TRBV14
size: NA
J: TRBJ2-7
CDR3: CASSQLTGLSEQYF

V: TRBV19
size: once
J: TRBJ2-5
CDR3: CASSIGGRPGETQYF

V: TRBV27
size: NA
J: TRBJ2-3
CDR3: CASSSVLRADTQYF

V: TRBV6-1
size: NA
J: TRBJ2-7
CDR3: CASNRGYEQYF

V: TRBV28
size: NA
J: TRBJ2-3
CDR3: CASYDSYKDTQYF

V: TRBV27
size: once
J: TRBJ2-1
CDR3: CASSPLMIRDRGQFF

V: TRBV6-5
size: NA
J: TRBJ2-7
CDR3: CASSYSGGRAYEQYF

V: TRBV19
size: NA
J: TRBJ1-1
CDR3: CASSISGTVNTEAFF

V: TRBV28
size: NA
J: TRBJ1-1
CDR3: CASSFQGVATEAFF

V: TRBV18
size: NA
J: TRBJ2-2
CDR3: CASSGLAGAPAGELFF

V: TRBV5-1
size: NA
J: TRBJ2-5
CDR3: CASSLYQAIQETQYF

V: TRBV7-8
size: NA
J: TRBJ2-7
CDR3: CASSQGRTSGSNEQYF

V: TRBV21-1
size: once
J: TRBJ2-4
CDR3: CASSRPGQNKNIQYF

V: TRBV28
size: NA
J: TRBJ2-6
CDR3: CASSPVRSGANVLTF

V: TRBV5-4
size: NA
J: TRBJ1-1
CDR3: CASSSGGINTEAFF

V: TRBV27
size: NA
J: TRBJ1-5
CDR3: CASSRLPDYNQPQHF

V: TRBV11-2
size: NA
J: TRBJ1-4
CDR3: CASSPGTAFYEKLFF

V: TRBV18
size: once
J: TRBJ1-3
CDR3: CASSPRTSVDTIYF

V: TRBV21-1
size: NA
J: TRBJ1-5
CDR3: CASSNKDRGRDQPQHF

V: TRBV5-1
size: NA
J: TRBJ2-7
CDR3: CASSFWAGVSEQYF

V: TRBV7-9
size: few
J: TRBJ2-1
CDR3: CASSSRLAGVEEQFF

V: TRBV7-9
size: once
J: TRBJ1-4
CDR3: CASSLAGNEKLFF

V: TRBV9
size: NA
J: TRBJ2-2
CDR3: CASSVLAGGNTGELFF

V: TRBV11-3
size: NA
J: TRBJ2-2
CDR3: CASSPGQEYTGELFF

V: TRBV13
size: NA
J: TRBJ2-2
CDR3: CASSRGRGLTNTGELFF

V: TRBV6-1
size: NA
J: TRBJ1-5
CDR3: CASSERGGTYNQPQHF

V: TRBV4-1
size: once
J: TRBJ2-7
CDR3: CASSQEYGQDRGEQYF

V: TRBV11-2
size: NA
J: TRBJ1-2
CDR3: CASRSAGQVYGYTF

V: TRBV28
size: NA
J: TRBJ2-7
CDR3: CASSSRDGSYEQYF

V: TRBV28
size: NA
J: TRBJ1-2
CDR3: CASSDFYGYTF

V: TRBV7-3
size: NA
J: TRBJ2-2
CDR3: CASSLGASRDTGELFF